These 25 T cell receptor beta chains originate from one sample sequenced in a study of T cell responses to AZD1222 COVID-19 vaccine. The repertoire was sequenced with immunoSEQ multiplex PCR; TCRdb's copy has only in-frame clones and lacks some. Among roughly 150,000 clones, roughly 88% were seen once, and the ten largest hold approximately 3.5%. This material consisted of peripheral blood, taken on day 0 of AZD1222 vaccination. These TCRs come from an adult in good health.

The V call is TRBV30, the J call TRBJ1-4; 7 bases align to TRBD1. Germline CDR1 GTSNPN, CDR2 SVGIG (reference sequence). The V and J ends lost 2 bases and 7 bases, in that order; junction bases with no gene match: 10. The CDR3 sequence is 15 residues long. The CDR3 reads CAWSLTTGLGEKLFF. CDR3 bases: TGTGCCTGGAGTTTAACGACAGGGTTGGGTGAAAAACTGTTTTTT.

This clone was seen just once. CDR3 DNA sequence: TGTGCCAGCAGCACTAGCGGGGGGTACCAAGAGACCCAGTACTTC. The encoded protein is CASSTSGGYQETQYF. The J gene is TRBJ2-5, the V gene TRBV7-2; 12 bases match TRBD2. V lost 5 bases and J lost 0; bases outside the gene matches: 1. Germline loops: CDR1 SGHTA, CDR2 FQGNSA. The CDR3 consists of 15 residues.

V usage is TRBV6-5 and J usage is TRBJ1-4; TRBD1 is a possible D gene (6 bases). The CDR3 totals 15 residues. Germline V gene lookup returns CDR1 MNHEY and CDR2 SVGAGI. The ends were cut back, 6 bases at V and 2 bases at J, with 13 bases in the middle. CDR3 in amino acids: CASSRLGGTNEKLFF. DNA for the CDR3: TGTGCCAGCAGCCGACTAGGGGGGACTAATGAAAAACTGTTTTTT.

V usage is TRBV28 and J usage is TRBJ2-2, with D perhaps matching TRBD2 (5 bases). Trimming took 7 bases from V and 1 from J, leaving 7 bases between them. In germline, CDR1 is MDHEN, CDR2 SYDVKM. CDR3 length equals 13 residues. For the CDR3, the DNA is TGTGCCAGCATACGGGGGAACACCGGGGAGCTGTTTTTT. Translation gives CASIRGNTGELFF.

The gene calls are TRBV7-2 and TRBJ1-6; 9 positions agree with TRBD1. V was clipped by 5 bases and J by 9 bases; unmatched bases: 11. CDR1 is SGHTA and CDR2 is FQGNSA in the germline V gene. CDR3 length equals 16 residues. Here the CDR3 reads CASSRGQGRISSPLHF. As DNA, the CDR3 is TGTGCCAGCAGCCGTGGACAGGGGAGGATTAGTTCACCCCTCCACTTT.

This clone was detected a few times. CDR3 loop: CASRGRADEKLFF. The CDR3 DNA reads TGTGCCAGTAGGGGCCGGGCAGATGAAAAACTGTTTTTT. The V and J genes are TRBV19 and TRBJ1-4; D is unclear. This CDR3 region has 13 residues. V lost 6 bases to trimming and J lost 6 bases, with 11 bases between them. Germline V lookup: CDR1 LNHDA, CDR2 SQIVND (reference sequence). Full variable domain (missing parts from reference TRBV19 and TRBJ1-4): DGGITQSPKYLFRKEGQNVTLSCEQNLNHDAMYWYRQDPGQGLRLIYYSQIVNDFQKGDIAEGYSVSREKKESFPLTVTSAQKNPTAFYLCASRGRADEKLFFGSGTQLSVL.

J is TRBJ1-2 and V is TRBV14; D perhaps matches TRBD1 (5 bases). The germline V gene has CDR1 SGHDN and CDR2 FVKESK. The V end was cut by 4 bases, the J end by 2 bases, with 20 bases between. The CDR3 is 17 residues long. Written as DNA, the CDR3 is TGTGCCAGCAGCCCCCTCGTGGGGGGACTCCTCAACTATGGCTACACCTTC. As protein: CASSPLVGGLLNYGYTF.

The gene calls are TRBV19 and TRBJ2-7; 7 nucleotides align to TRBD2. CDR1 is LNHDA, CDR2 SQIVND, per germline (reference sequence). V was pared by 6 bases and J by 1 base, with 12 bases of the junction left unmatched. The CDR3 is made up of 16 amino acids. The chain's CDR3 is CASRSGTTAGSYEQYF. In DNA form, the CDR3 reads TGTGCCAGTAGAAGCGGGACCACCGCGGGATCCTACGAGCAGTACTTC.

This chain connects TRBV5-1 to TRBJ2-3; the match to TRBD2 covers 9 bases. This CDR3 spans 18 amino acids. Trimming at V came to 0 bases and at J to 4 bases, leaving 12 bases not matched to a gene. Germline loops: CDR1 SGHRS, CDR2 YFSETQ. CDR3 nucleotide sequence: TGCGCCAGCAGCTTGGCTGCGGGAGGGCCTAATAACGCAGATACGCAGTATTTT. This sequence encodes CASSLAAGGPNNADTQYF.

The chain links TRBV10-3 to TRBJ2-2, with 7 bases matching TRBD1. V dropped 7 bases and J dropped 3; count of bases not matched to a gene: 8. This CDR3 has 15 residues. The V gene's germline CDR1 is ENHRY and CDR2 SYGVKD. As DNA, the CDR3 is TGTGCCATCAATTCCCGGACAGGAGACACCGGGGAGCTGTTTTTT. This encodes CAINSRTGDTGELFF.

The chain uses TRBV25-1 and TRBJ1-1; D is ambiguous. Per germline, CDR1 MGHDK and CDR2 SYGVNS. This CDR3 region has 12 residues. Between the trimmed V and J ends, which lost 3 bases and 10 bases, there was a span of 12 bases. CDR3 sequence (DNA): TGTGCCAGCAGTGACACCCCCACCGGAGCTTTCTTT. This encodes CASSDTPTGAFF.

The chain carries TRBV10-3 and TRBJ1-1, with a tentative D call TRBD1 (6 bases). The V gene lost 7 bases and the J gene lost 5 bases, with 17 bases spanning the gap. This CDR3 contains 14 residues. CDR1 is ENHRY and CDR2 is SYGVKD in the germline V gene. The CDR3 is CAIKGGGEQTEAFF. CDR3 DNA: TGTGCCATCAAAGGGGGGGGCGAGCAGACTGAAGCTTTCTTT.

The chain links TRBV15 to TRBJ1-2; D perhaps matches TRBD1 (6 bases). Germline CDR1 LNHNV, CDR2 YYDKDF (reference sequence). V was shortened by 6 bases and J by 4 bases, with 15 bases between the two germline ends. CDR3 length: 14 amino acids. The CDR3: CATSNRESVYGYTF. The CDR3 bases are TGTGCCACCAGTAACAGGGAATCAGTCTATGGCTACACCTTC.

This clone has a handful of counts. CDR3 protein: CASSLWVREGGEQFF. As DNA, the CDR3 is TGTGCCAGCAGCTTATGGGTGCGGGAGGGAGGCGAGCAGTTCTTC. J is TRBJ2-1 and V is TRBV7-2, with 9 bases matching TRBD2. CDR1 is SGHTA and CDR2 is FQGNSA in the germline V gene. The V gene end was trimmed by 2 bases and the J gene end by 10 bases; junction bases not matched to a gene: 9. The CDR3 covers 15 residues.

The chain recombines TRBV19 with TRBJ1-5; 9 nucleotides line up with TRBD1. This CDR3 comprises 15 residues. Germline V lookup: CDR1 LNHDA, CDR2 SQIVND (reference sequence). V lost 3 bases, J lost 4 bases, and 4 bases stayed unmatched. Written as DNA, the CDR3 is TGTGCCAGTAGTATTGGGACAGGGAGAAATCAGCCCCAGCATTTT. Translated: CASSIGTGRNQPQHF.

This clone was recorded a few times. This chain connects TRBV7-2 to TRBJ2-7; D assignment may be TRBD1 or TRBD2 (5 bases each). The ends were cut back, 2 bases at V and 0 bases at J, with 11 bases in the middle. The CDR3 sequence is 15 residues long. CDR1 is SGHTA and CDR2 is FQGNSA in the germline V gene. This CDR3 is CASSLLGDPSYEQYF. CDR3 DNA sequence: TGTGCCAGCAGCTTATTGGGGGACCCCTCCTACGAGCAGTACTTC.

The chain recombines TRBV20-1 with TRBJ2-1, with 13 bases lining up with TRBD2. Germline V gene sequence: CDR1 DFQATT, CDR2 SNEGSKA (reference sequence). The CDR3 consists of 16 residues. J was trimmed by 4 bases and V by 3 bases; bases with no gene match: 6. The CDR3 region is CSASSGTSGIYNEQFF. CDR3 in DNA: TGCAGTGCTAGTTCCGGGACTAGCGGGATATACAATGAGCAGTTCTTC.

The J gene is TRBJ1-1, the V gene TRBV6-4; no clear D. Germline values: CDR1 MRHNA, CDR2 SNTAGT. This CDR3 is built from 13 residues. Trimming removed 9 bases at V and 0 bases at J, with 11 bases between. The DNA for the CDR3 is TGTGCCAGTTCCTATAGTTTGAACACTGAAGCTTTCTTT. It codes for CASSYSLNTEAFF.

The chain is built from TRBV6-2 or TRBV6-3 and TRBJ2-7; 10 bases are shared with TRBD2. CDR1 is MNHEY, CDR2 SVGEGT, per germline. The CDR3 sequence is 15 residues long. V was pared by 5 bases and J by 1 base, with 5 bases of the junction left unmatched. As DNA, the CDR3 is TGTGCCAGCAGTCCCGGACTAGCGGTTTCCTACGAGCAGTACTTC. Encoded protein: CASSPGLAVSYEQYF.

The chain recombines TRBV7-8 with TRBJ1-1, with D uncertain. CDR3 length: 14 amino acids. Trimming left V 5 bases short and J 5 bases short, with 15 bases between. Germline values: CDR1 SGHVS, CDR2 FQNEAQ. The chain's CDR3 is CASSKREGRTEAFF. The CDR3 nucleotides read TGTGCCAGCAGCAAAAGGGAAGGGAGGACTGAAGCTTTCTTT.

The J gene is TRBJ1-6, the V gene TRBV11-2; no reliable D call. CDR3 size: 18 residues. Germline CDR1 is SGHAT and CDR2 is FQNNGV. V lost 0 bases and J 7 bases, leaving 19 bases between the germline ends. The CDR3 is CASSLDAGVGFSNSPLHF. CDR3 nucleotide sequence: TGTGCCAGCAGCTTAGACGCGGGTGTGGGATTTTCAAATTCACCCCTCCACTTT.

The chain combines TRBV9 with TRBJ2-2, with D hard to call. Germline V gene data show CDR1 as SGDLS and CDR2 as YYNGEE. V was cut by 3 bases and J by 6 bases, with 12 bases left in between. The CDR3 spans 14 residues. CDR3 region: CASSEATGAGELFF. CDR3 DNA: TGTGCCAGCAGCGAGGCCACTGGGGCCGGGGAGCTGTTTTTT.

Only one count was recorded for this clone. The J gene is TRBJ1-4, the V gene TRBV5-1; a weak D match, TRBD1 (6 bases). Germline-derived CDR1 and CDR2 are SGHRS and YFSETQ. The CDR3 runs 14 residues. The ends were cut back, 0 bases at V and 3 bases at J, with 6 bases in the middle. CDR3 bases: TGCGCCAGCAGCTTGGGACAGGCTAATGAAAAACTGTTTTTT. It codes for CASSLGQANEKLFF.

The V and J genes are TRBV18 and TRBJ1-1; maybe TRBD1 (6 bases). V was trimmed by 0 bases and J by 10 bases, leaving 21 bases between them. The CDR3 has 16 amino acids. Germline values: CDR1 KGHSH, CDR2 LQKENI. CDR3 amino acids: CASSPPNQGTTPAAFF. The CDR3, as DNA: TGTGCCAGCTCACCACCGAACCAGGGGACTACTCCCGCAGCTTTCTTT.

The gene calls are TRBV7-9 and TRBJ1-2, with 7 bases fitting TRBD1. Per the germline V gene, CDR1 is SEHNR and CDR2 is FQNEAQ (reference sequence). V lost 4 bases to trimming and J lost 4 bases; unmatched junction nucleotides: 9. The CDR3 has 15 amino acids. The CDR3 coding sequence is TGTGCCAGCAGCTCGCCCCCGGGACAGACCTATGGCTACACCTTC. This sequence encodes CASSSPPGQTYGYTF.